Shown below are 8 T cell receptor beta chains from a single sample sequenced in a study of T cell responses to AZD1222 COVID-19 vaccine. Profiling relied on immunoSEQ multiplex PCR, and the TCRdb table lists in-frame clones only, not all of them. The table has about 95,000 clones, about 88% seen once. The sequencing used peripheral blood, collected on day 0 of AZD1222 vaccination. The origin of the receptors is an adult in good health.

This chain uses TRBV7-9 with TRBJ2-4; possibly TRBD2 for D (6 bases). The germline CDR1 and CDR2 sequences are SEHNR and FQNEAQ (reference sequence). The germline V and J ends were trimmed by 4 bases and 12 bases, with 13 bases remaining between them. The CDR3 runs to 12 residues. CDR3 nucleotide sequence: TGTGCCAGCAGCTCCACAGGAGGGCGTCAGTACTTC. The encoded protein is CASSSTGGRQYF.

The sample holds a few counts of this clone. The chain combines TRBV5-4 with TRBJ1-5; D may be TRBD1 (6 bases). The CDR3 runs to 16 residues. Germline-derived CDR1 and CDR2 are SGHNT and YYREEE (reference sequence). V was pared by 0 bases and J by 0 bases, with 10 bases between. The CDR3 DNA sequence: TGTGCCAGCAGCTTGGGGGGGCCGGATAGCAATCAGCCCCAGCATTTT. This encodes CASSLGGPDSNQPQHF.

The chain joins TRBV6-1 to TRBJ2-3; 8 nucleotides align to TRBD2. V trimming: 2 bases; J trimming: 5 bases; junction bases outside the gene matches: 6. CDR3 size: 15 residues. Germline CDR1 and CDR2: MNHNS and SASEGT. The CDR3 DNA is TGTGCCAGCAGTGAACGGGAGGGGGTCAAAGATACGCAGTATTTT. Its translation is CASSEREGVKDTQYF.

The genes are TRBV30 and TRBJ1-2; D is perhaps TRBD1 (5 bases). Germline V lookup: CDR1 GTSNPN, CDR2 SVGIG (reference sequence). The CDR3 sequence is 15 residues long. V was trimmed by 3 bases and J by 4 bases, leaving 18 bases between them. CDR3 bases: TGTGCCTGGAGCCCCGGACACGCCGGCAGCTATGGCTACACCTTC. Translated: CAWSPGHAGSYGYTF.

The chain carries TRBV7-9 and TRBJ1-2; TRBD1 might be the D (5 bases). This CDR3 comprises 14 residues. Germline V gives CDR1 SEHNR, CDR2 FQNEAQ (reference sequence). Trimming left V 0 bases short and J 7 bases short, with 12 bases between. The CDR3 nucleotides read TGTGCCAGCAGCTTAGCTGCGGCGCAGGGTGGCTACACCTTC. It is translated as CASSLAAAQGGYTF.

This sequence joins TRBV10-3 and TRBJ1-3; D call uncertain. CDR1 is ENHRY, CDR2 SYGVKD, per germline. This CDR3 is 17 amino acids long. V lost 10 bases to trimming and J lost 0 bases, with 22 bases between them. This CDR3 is CASTSLLEGNSGNTIYF. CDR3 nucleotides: TGTGCCAGCACGAGTTTGTTGGAGGGAAACTCTGGAAACACCATATATTTT.

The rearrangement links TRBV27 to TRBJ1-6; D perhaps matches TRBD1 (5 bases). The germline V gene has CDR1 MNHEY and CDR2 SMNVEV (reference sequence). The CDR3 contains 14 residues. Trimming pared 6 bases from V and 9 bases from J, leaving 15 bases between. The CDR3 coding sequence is TGTGCCAGCAGGTTACGGGGGTTGAGTTCACCCCTCCACTTT. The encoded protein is CASRLRGLSSPLHF.

Here the CDR3 DNA reads TGTGCCAGCAGCCAAGATAAGGAGTCTAACTATGGCTACACCTTC. Translation: CASSQDKESNYGYTF. This chain uses TRBV3-1 (or the pseudogene TRBV3-2) with TRBJ1-2; no definite D call. The germline V gene has CDR1 LGHDT and CDR2 YNNKEL (reference sequence). The CDR3 contains 15 residues. Trimming left V 0 bases short and J 0 bases short, with 8 bases between.